The next 6 T cell receptor beta chains were all read from a single sample in a study of T cells after yellow fever vaccination. MiXCR, applied by TCRdb to the 5' RACE reads, yields one record per CDR3 protein. The sample shows some 290,000 distinct CDR3 sequences, about 10% of them seen only once. The sample here was CD4+ T cells sorted from PBMCs, taken 45 days after the yellow fever booster vaccination. These receptors were obtained from a young man who received the YFV17D yellow fever vaccine.

This clonotype was detected only a few times. This sequence joins TRBV4-1 and TRBJ1-1; no firm D call. V lost 6 bases to trimming and J lost 2 bases, with 16 bases between them. CDR1 and CDR2 (germline): MGHRA, YSYEKL. This CDR3 comprises 15 residues. DNA of the CDR3: TGCGCCAGCAGAGGTTGGGCCCGGGCTAACACTGAAGCTTTCTTT. It codes for CASRGWARANTEAFF.

The V and J genes are TRBV20-1 and TRBJ1-2, with unresolved D. CDR1 and CDR2 (germline): DFQATT, SNEGSKA (reference sequence). The CDR3 is 18 amino acids. V lost 7 bases to trimming and J lost 0 bases, with 27 bases between them. CDR3 region: CSVRYQLLRHTANYGYTF. The CDR3, as DNA: TGCAGTGTCAGGTATCAGCTTTTGAGACACACAGCTAACTATGGCTACACCTTC.

This clonotype has only a few counts. The V call is TRBV6-5, the J call TRBJ1-2; 10 nucleotides match TRBD1. This CDR3 has 15 amino acids. Germline values: CDR1 MNHEY, CDR2 SVGAGI. Unmatched junction bases numbered 12, after V lost 6 bases and J lost 8 bases. CDR3 loop: CASRGTGELSGGYTF. The DNA of the CDR3 is TGTGCCAGCAGGGGGACAGGGGAGCTTTCGGGCGGCTACACCTTC.

This clonotype was detected a few times. V is TRBV5-4 and J is TRBJ1-1, with D possibly matching TRBD1 (5 bases). Trimming took off 4 bases at V and 11 bases at J, with 24 bases between the two ends. The germline V gene encodes CDR1 SGHNT and CDR2 YYREEE (reference sequence). This CDR3 has 15 residues. CDR3 sequence reads: CASSPPGTSRRRAFF. The CDR3 DNA reads as TGTGCCAGCAGCCCTCCCGGGACGTCTAGGAGGCGGGCTTTCTTT.

This clonotype was seen a few times. CDR3 bases: TGTGCCAGCAGCCAAGGGGGCAGTAACTATGGCTACACCTTC. This encodes CASSQGGSNYGYTF. This chain uses TRBV3-1 with TRBJ1-2, with D possibly matching TRBD1 (5 bases). Germline V CDR1 and CDR2: LGHDT, YNNKEL (reference sequence). Trimming removed 1 base at V and 1 base at J, with 7 bases between. The CDR3 totals 14 residues.

The CDR3: CASSAGPRGSPLHF. As DNA, the CDR3 is TGTGCCAGCAGCGCAGGACCGCGCGGATCACCCCTCCACTTT. This rearrangement joins TRBV7-9 to TRBJ1-6; D not resolved. The CDR3 covers 14 residues. Trimming shortened V by 5 bases and J by 10 bases, and 15 bases separated the two germline ends. Germline V CDR1 and CDR2: SEHNR, FQNEAQ (reference sequence).